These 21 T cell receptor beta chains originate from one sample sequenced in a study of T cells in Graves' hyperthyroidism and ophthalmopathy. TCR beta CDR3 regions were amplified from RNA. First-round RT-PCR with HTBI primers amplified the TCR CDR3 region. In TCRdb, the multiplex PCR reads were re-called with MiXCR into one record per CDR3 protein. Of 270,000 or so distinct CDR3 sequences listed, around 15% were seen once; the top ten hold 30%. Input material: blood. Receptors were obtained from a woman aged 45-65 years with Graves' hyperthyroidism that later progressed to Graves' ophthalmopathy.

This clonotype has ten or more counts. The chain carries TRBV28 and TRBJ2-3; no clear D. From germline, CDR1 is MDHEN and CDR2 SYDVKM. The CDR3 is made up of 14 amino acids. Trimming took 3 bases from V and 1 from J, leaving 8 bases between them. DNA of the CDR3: TGTGCCAGCAGTTTTGGTCGCCGCACAGATACGCAGTATTTT. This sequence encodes CASSFGRRTDTQYF.

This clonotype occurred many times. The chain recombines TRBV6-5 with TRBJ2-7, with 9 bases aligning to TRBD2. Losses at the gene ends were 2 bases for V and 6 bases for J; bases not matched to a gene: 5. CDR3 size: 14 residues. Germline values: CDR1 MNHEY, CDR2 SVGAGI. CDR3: CASSYSSGSIEQYF. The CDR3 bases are TGTGCCAGCAGTTACAGTAGCGGGAGTATCGAGCAGTACTTC.

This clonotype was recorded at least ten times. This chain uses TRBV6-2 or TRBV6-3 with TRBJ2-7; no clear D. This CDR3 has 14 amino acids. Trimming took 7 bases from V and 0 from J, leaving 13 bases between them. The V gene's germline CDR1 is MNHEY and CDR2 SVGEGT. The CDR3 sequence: CASTLVRSSYEQYF. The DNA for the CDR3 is TGTGCCAGCACCCTCGTTCGTAGCTCCTACGAGCAGTACTTC.

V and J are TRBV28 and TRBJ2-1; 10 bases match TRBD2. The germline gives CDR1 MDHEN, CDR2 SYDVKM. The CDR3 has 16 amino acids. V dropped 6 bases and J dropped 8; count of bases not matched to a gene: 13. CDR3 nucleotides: TGTGCCAGCAGACCTAAAGCGGGAGGGCCATCCCATGAGCAGTTCTTC. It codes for CASRPKAGGPSHEQFF.

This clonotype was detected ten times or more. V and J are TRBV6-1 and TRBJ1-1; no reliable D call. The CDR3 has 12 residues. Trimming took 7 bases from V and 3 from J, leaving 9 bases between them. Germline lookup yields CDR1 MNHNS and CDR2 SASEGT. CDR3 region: CASTLRDTEAFF. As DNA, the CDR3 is TGTGCCAGCACCTTGAGGGACACTGAAGCTTTCTTT.

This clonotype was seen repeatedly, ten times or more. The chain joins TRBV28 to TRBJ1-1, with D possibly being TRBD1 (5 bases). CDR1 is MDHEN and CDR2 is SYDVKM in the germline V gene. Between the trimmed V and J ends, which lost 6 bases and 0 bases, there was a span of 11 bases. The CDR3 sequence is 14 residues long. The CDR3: CASRAGTMNTEAFF. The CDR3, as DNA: TGTGCCAGCAGAGCAGGGACCATGAACACTGAAGCTTTCTTT.

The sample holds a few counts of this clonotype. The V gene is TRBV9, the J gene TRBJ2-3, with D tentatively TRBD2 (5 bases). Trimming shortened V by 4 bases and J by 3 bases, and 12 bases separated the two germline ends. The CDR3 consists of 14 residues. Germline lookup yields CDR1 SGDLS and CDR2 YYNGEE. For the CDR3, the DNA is TGTGCCAGCAGCCAAGAGGGCCGAACAGATACGCAGTATTTT. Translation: CASSQEGRTDTQYF.

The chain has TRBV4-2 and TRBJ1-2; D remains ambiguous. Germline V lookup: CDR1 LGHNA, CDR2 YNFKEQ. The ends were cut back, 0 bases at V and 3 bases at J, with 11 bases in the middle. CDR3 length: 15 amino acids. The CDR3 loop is CASSQDVGQYYGYTF. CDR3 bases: TGTGCCAGCAGCCAAGATGTAGGCCAGTACTATGGCTACACCTTC.

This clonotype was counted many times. The CDR3 loop reads CASRGLAGAYEQYF. The CDR3 DNA sequence: TGTGCCAGCAGGGGACTAGCGGGAGCCTACGAGCAGTACTTC. The rearrangement links TRBV2 to TRBJ2-7, with 14 bases aligning to TRBD2. V gave up 6 bases and J gave up 2 bases; unmatched junction bases: 0. Germline V gene lookup returns CDR1 SNHLY and CDR2 FYNNEI. The length of the CDR3 is 14 residues.

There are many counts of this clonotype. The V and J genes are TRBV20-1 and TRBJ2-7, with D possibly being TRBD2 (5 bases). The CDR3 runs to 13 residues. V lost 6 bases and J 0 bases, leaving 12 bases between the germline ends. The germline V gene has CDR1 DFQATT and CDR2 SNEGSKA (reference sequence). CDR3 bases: TGCAGTGCCTCGGACTGGAGCTCCTACGAGCAGTACTTC. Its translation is CSASDWSSYEQYF.

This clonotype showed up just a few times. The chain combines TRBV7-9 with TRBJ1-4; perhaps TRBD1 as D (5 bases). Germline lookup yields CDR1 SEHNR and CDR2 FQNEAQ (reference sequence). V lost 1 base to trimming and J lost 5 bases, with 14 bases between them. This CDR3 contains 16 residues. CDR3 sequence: CASSLGEGYWNEKLFF. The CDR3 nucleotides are TGTGCCAGCAGCTTAGGGGAGGGGTATTGGAATGAAAAACTGTTTTTT.

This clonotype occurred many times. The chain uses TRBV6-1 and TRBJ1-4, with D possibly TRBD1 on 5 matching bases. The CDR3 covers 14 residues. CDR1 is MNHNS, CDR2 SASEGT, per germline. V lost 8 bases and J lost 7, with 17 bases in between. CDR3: CASETTLRGEKLFF. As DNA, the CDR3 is TGTGCCAGCGAAACCACATTAAGGGGTGAAAAACTGTTTTTT.

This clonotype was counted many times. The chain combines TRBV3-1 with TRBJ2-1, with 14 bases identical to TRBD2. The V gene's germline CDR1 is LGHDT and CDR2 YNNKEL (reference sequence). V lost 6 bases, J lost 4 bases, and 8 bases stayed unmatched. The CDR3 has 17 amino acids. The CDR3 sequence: CASRSEGLAGVYNEQFF. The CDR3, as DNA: TGTGCCAGCAGGTCAGAGGGACTAGCGGGAGTTTACAATGAGCAGTTCTTC.

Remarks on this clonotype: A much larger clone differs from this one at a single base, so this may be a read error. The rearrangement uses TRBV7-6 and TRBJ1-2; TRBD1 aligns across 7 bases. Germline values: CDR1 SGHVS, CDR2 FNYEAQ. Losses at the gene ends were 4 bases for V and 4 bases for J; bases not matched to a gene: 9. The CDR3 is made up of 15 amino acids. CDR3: CASSYGQEAAYGYTF. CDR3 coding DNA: TGTGCCAGCAGCTACGGACAGGAGGCCGCCTATGGCTACACCTTC. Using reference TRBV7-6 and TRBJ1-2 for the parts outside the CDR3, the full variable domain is GAGVSQSPRYKVTKRGQDVALRCDPISGHVSLYWYRQALGQGPEFLTYFNYEAQQDKSGLPNDRFSAERPEGSISTLTIQRTEQRDSAMYRCASSYGQEAAYGYTFGSGTRLTVV.

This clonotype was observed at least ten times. In nucleotides, the CDR3 is TGCAGTGCTTCTCGACTAGCGGGAGGGCCCTACGAGCAGTACTTC. It codes for CSASRLAGGPYEQYF. This rearrangement joins TRBV20-1 to TRBJ2-7; 14 bases align to TRBD2. The CDR3 is 15 amino acids. Trimming cost V 5 bases and J 2 bases; bases outside gene matches: 5. CDR1 is DFQATT and CDR2 is SNEGSKA in the germline V gene (reference sequence).

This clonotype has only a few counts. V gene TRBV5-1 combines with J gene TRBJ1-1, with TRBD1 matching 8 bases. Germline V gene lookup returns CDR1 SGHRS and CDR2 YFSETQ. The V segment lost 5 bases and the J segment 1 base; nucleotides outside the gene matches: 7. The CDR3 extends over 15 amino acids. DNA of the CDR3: TGCGCCAGCAGTAACCAGGGGGCAGGGAACACTGAAGCTTTCTTT. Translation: CASSNQGAGNTEAFF.

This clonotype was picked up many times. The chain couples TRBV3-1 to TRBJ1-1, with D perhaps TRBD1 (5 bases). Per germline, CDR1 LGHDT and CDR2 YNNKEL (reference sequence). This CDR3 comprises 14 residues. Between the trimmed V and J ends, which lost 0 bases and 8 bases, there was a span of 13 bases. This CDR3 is CASSQEAQTAEAFF. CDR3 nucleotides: TGTGCCAGCAGCCAAGAGGCCCAGACAGCAGAAGCTTTCTTT.

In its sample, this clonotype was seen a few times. The CDR3 sequence is CASIPEGNTIYF. DNA of the CDR3: TGCGCCAGCATTCCGGAAGGAAACACCATATATTTT. The chain employs TRBV10-2 and TRBJ1-3, with unresolved D. From germline, CDR1 is WSHSY and CDR2 SAAADI. The CDR3 sequence is 12 residues long. Deletions cut 7 bases from V and 4 bases from J, with 8 bases between.

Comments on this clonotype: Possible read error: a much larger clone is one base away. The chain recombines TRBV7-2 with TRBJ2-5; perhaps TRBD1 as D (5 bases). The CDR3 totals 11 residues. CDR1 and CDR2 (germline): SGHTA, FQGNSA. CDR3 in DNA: TGTGCCGGCAGGGAACAAGAGACCCAGTACTTC. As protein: CAGREQETQYF.

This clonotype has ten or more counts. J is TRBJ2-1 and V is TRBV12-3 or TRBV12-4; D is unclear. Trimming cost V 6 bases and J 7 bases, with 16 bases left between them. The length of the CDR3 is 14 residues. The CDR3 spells CASSSPSSENEQFF. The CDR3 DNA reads TGTGCCAGCAGCTCCCCGTCCAGCGAGAATGAGCAGTTCTTC.

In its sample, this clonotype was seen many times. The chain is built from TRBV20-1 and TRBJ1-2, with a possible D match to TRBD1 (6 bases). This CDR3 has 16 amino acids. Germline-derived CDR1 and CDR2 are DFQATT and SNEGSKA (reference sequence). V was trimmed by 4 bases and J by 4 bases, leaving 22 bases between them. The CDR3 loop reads CSATGGNRQVVYGYTF. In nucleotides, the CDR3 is TGCAGTGCTACTGGTGGTAATAGACAGGTGGTCTATGGCTACACCTTC.